These 30 T cell receptor beta chains originate from one sample sequenced in a study of breast tumors, draining lymph nodes, adjacent tissues. A single record per CDR3 protein comes from TCRdb applying MiXCR to the multiplex PCR reads. Of 150,000 to 200,000 distinct CDR3 sequences in the sample, 33% are singletons; the top ten hold over 3.5%. The lymph nodes were axillary draining lymph nodes from breast cancer patients. Material: axillary lymph node tissue. The receptors originated from a female donor with breast cancer. Some clones in this sample may be carry-over from other donors' samples.

Many counts were recorded for this clonotype. V and J are TRBV12-3 or TRBV12-4 and TRBJ1-2, with D perhaps TRBD1 (5 bases). CDR3 length equals 15 residues. With 1 base removed from V and 0 bases from J, the gap between germline ends came to 9 bases. In DNA form, the CDR3 reads TGTGCCAGCAGTTTAGAGGCAGGGTCTAACTATGGCTACACCTTC. Its protein product is CASSLEAGSNYGYTF.

In this sample, this clonotype turned up a few times. Sequence at one end of the junction differs from germline and may be a read error. The chain recombines TRBV7-9 with TRBJ1-1, with no clear D. The V gene's germline CDR1 is SEHNR and CDR2 FQNEAQ (reference sequence). The CDR3 has 13 residues. CDR3 loop: CASSLVQNPEAFF. CDR3 in DNA: TGTGCCAGCAGCTTAGTGCAGAACCCTGAAGCTTTCTTT.

This clonotype was picked up many times. A read error may explain this, as a much larger clone is one base away. The gene calls are TRBV20-1 and TRBJ2-7; 12 bases align to TRBD1. Unmatched junction bases numbered 9, after V lost 6 bases and J lost 6 bases. Germline CDR1 reads DFQATT; CDR2 reads SNEGSKA (reference sequence). CDR3 size: 14 residues. CDR3: CSAGPGQGASEQYF. CDR3 coding DNA: TGCAGTGCCGGACCGGGACAGGGGGCATCCGAGCAGTACTTC.

Many counts were recorded for this clonotype. The V gene is TRBV27, the J gene TRBJ2-7; D is uncertain. The CDR3 contains 14 residues. V lost 0 bases and J lost 7, with 13 bases in between. The germline V gene encodes CDR1 MNHEY and CDR2 SMNVEV (reference sequence). The CDR3 coding sequence is TGTGCCAGCAGTTTATCGGCCCCCCCTGGGGAGCAGTACTTC. This sequence encodes CASSLSAPPGEQYF.

This clonotype has at least ten counts. This chain uses TRBV5-1 with TRBJ2-1, with D perhaps assigned TRBD1 or TRBD2 (5 bases each). This CDR3 is built from 13 residues. Deletions cut 6 bases from V and 7 bases from J, with 14 bases between. CDR1 is SGHRS and CDR2 is YFSETQ in the germline V gene. Here the CDR3 reads CASNRGRGNEQFF. The CDR3 DNA sequence: TGCGCCAGCAATCGGGGACGCGGGAATGAGCAGTTCTTC.

Worth noting for this clonotype: At one of its ends the junction is not consistent with the germline gene, which may arise from a read error. The chain recombines TRBV20-1 with TRBJ2-3; either TRBD1 or TRBD2 may supply D (5 bases each). The germline V gene has CDR1 DFQATT and CDR2 SNEGSKA (reference sequence). This CDR3 is built from 16 residues. CDR3 in amino acids: CSASRRTRLGADTRYF. The CDR3 coding sequence is TGCAGTGCTAGTCGAAGGACCAGGCTCGGGGCAGATACGCGGTATTTT.

This clonotype was picked up a small number of times. The chain employs TRBV28 and TRBJ1-5; TRBD1 matches at 11 bases. Germline CDR1 and CDR2: MDHEN and SYDVKM. This CDR3 has 14 amino acids. Germline trimming cut 6 bases from V and 5 bases from J; bases unmatched to any gene: 3. DNA of the CDR3: TGTGCCAGCAGCGGGACAGGGGGATATCAGCCCCAGCATTTT. It yields the protein CASSGTGGYQPQHF.

At least ten counts were recorded for this clonotype. This chain connects TRBV5-1 to TRBJ2-7; D is tentatively TRBD1 or TRBD2 (6 bases each). The CDR3 runs 17 residues. V was trimmed by 0 bases and J by 5 bases, leaving 21 bases between them. Germline V gives CDR1 SGHRS, CDR2 YFSETQ. The chain's CDR3 is CASSLEFTGRTGDEQYF. CDR3 sequence (DNA): TGCGCCAGCAGCTTGGAATTTACAGGGCGCACGGGAGACGAGCAGTACTTC. Combining the CDR3 with reference TRBV5-1 and TRBJ2-7 gives the whole variable domain KAGVTQTPRYLIKTRGQQVTLSCSPISGHRSVSWYQQTPGQGLQFLFEYFSETQRNKGNFPGRFSGRQFSNSRSEMNVSTLELGDSALYLCASSLEFTGRTGDEQYFGPGTRLTVT.

This clonotype was counted at least ten times. The chain uses TRBV4-3 and TRBJ2-6, with a possible D match to TRBD2 (6 bases). Deletions cut 0 bases from V and 2 bases from J, with 8 bases between. There are 16 residues in the CDR3. The germline gives CDR1 LGHNA, CDR2 YSLEER. The CDR3 region is CASSQDWGAGANVLTF. CDR3 bases: TGCGCCAGCAGCCAAGATTGGGGGGCTGGGGCCAACGTCCTGACTTTC.

At least ten counts were recorded for this clonotype. V is TRBV7-9 and J is TRBJ2-1; TRBD1 matches 7 bases. The V and J ends lost 5 bases and 6 bases, in that order; junction bases with no gene match: 4. CDR3 length equals 13 residues. The germline V gene has CDR1 SEHNR and CDR2 FQNEAQ (reference sequence). The CDR3 DNA reads as TGTGCCAGCAGCCGGACAGGTCGCAATGAGCAGTTCTTC. Translation: CASSRTGRNEQFF.

This clonotype was observed many times. The chain has TRBV5-6 and TRBJ1-2, with D maybe TRBD1 (6 bases). The CDR3 contains 15 residues. Germline V gene data show CDR1 as SGHDT and CDR2 as YYEEEE. With 1 base removed from V and 6 bases from J, the gap between germline ends came to 16 bases. The CDR3 region is CASSLFDRILHGYTF. In nucleotides, the CDR3 is TGTGCCAGCAGCTTGTTTGACAGGATCCTTCATGGCTACACCTTC.

Worth noting for this clonotype: A single base separates this from a much larger clone, so it may be a read error. This sequence joins TRBV20-1 and TRBJ2-7; no firm D call. With 3 bases removed from V and 6 bases from J, the gap between germline ends came to 18 bases. Germline V gene data show CDR1 as DFQATT and CDR2 as SNEGSKA (reference sequence). This CDR3 comprises 14 residues. CDR3 residues: CSARTVTHTSEQYF. CDR3 DNA: TGCAGTGCTAGGACTGTCACTCACACCTCCGAGCAGTACTTC.

The genes are TRBV28 and TRBJ1-1; D perhaps matches TRBD1 (6 bases). This CDR3 has 14 residues. Per germline, CDR1 MDHEN and CDR2 SYDVKM. Trimming stripped 2 bases from V and 5 bases from J, with 12 bases between. DNA for the CDR3: TGTGCCAGCAGTTTAGTGGGGGGCGTGACTGAAGCTTTCTTT. This gives the protein CASSLVGGVTEAFF.

Turning to this clonotype: This could be a read error, since a much larger clone is one nucleotide away. The V gene is TRBV3-1, the J gene TRBJ2-5, with 7 bases lining up with TRBD2. This CDR3 spans 15 amino acids. Looked up from germline, CDR1 is LGHDT and CDR2 is YNNKEL (reference sequence). This CDR3 is CTSSRSSGPQETQYF. The CDR3 DNA follows: TGTACCAGCAGCCGATCTAGCGGACCACAAGAGACCCAGTACTTC.

This clonotype was seen a few times. One base away lies a much larger clone, so this may be a sequencing read error. The V gene is TRBV20-1, the J gene TRBJ2-5, with 8 bases lining up with TRBD1. Germline loops: CDR1 DFQATT, CDR2 SNEGSKA (reference sequence). V lost 1 base, J lost 5 bases, and 12 bases stayed unmatched. The CDR3 consists of 16 residues. CDR3 in amino acids: CSARAPNRGSRETQYF. The DNA of the CDR3 is TGCAGTGCTAGAGCTCCTAACAGGGGGTCTAGGGAGACCCAGTACTTC.

This clonotype was seen many times. The chain combines TRBV11-2 with TRBJ2-5, with 7 positions matching TRBD1. The CDR3 covers 14 residues. V dropped 1 base and J dropped 5; count of bases not matched to a gene: 4. Germline V gene data show CDR1 as SGHAT and CDR2 as FQNNGV. This chain's CDR3 is CASSLVRGLETQYF. The DNA of the CDR3 is TGTGCCAGCAGCTTAGTGAGGGGGCTCGAGACCCAGTACTTC. The full variable domain, rest sourced from reference TRBV11-2 and TRBJ2-5, is EAGVAQSPRYKIIEKRQSVAFWCNPISGHATLYWYQQILGQGPKLLIQFQNNGVVDDSQLPKDRFSAERLKGVDSTLKIQPAKLEDSAVYLCASSLVRGLETQYFGPGTRLLVL.

The sample holds a few counts of this clonotype. This chain joins TRBV5-1 and TRBJ1-1, with a possible D match to TRBD1 (5 bases). The CDR3 spans 17 residues. V lost 3 bases and J 1 base, leaving 19 bases between the germline ends. Germline CDR1 reads SGHRS; CDR2 reads YFSETQ. The CDR3: CASSSTEAFGGNTEAFF. As DNA, the CDR3 is TGCGCCAGCAGCTCGACAGAAGCCTTCGGGGGGAACACTGAAGCTTTCTTT.

This clonotype was observed many times. The genes are TRBV7-9 and TRBJ1-4, with D perhaps matching TRBD1 (5 bases). The ends were cut back, 5 bases at V and 15 bases at J, with 16 bases in the middle. Per the germline V gene, CDR1 is SEHNR and CDR2 is FQNEAQ (reference sequence). The CDR3 consists of 12 residues. CDR3 coding DNA: TGTGCCAGCAGCCCGCGGCAGGGAGGTGTGTTTTTT. This translates into CASSPRQGGVFF. The full variable domain, completed using reference TRBV7-9 and TRBJ1-4, is DTGVSQNPRHKITKRGQNVTFRCDPISEHNRLYWYRQTLGQGPEFLTYFQNEAQLEKSRLLSDRFSAERPKGSFSTLEIQRTEQGDSAMYLCASSPRQGGVFFGSGTQLSVL.

This clonotype was seen once. An end of the junction differs from the germline gene, which may be a read error. The chain recombines TRBV10-2 with TRBJ1-2; 7 bases are shared with TRBD1. The germline CDR1 and CDR2 sequences are WSHSY and SAAADI. The CDR3 totals 13 residues. The CDR3: CVSMDRTNYGYTF. The CDR3 nucleotides read TGCGTCAGCATGGACAGGACTAATTATGGCTACACCTTC.

This clonotype was recorded many times. This sequence joins TRBV7-2 and TRBJ2-5; maybe TRBD2 (5 bases). The germline CDR1 and CDR2 sequences are SGHTA and FQGNSA. The V gene lost 3 bases and the J gene lost 2 bases, with 13 bases spanning the gap. The CDR3 contains 15 residues. CDR3 nucleotide sequence: TGTGCCAGCAGCTTGGGGTTCGGGAATCAAGAGACCCAGTACTTC. Amino acid sequence: CASSLGFGNQETQYF. The variable domain in full, completed from reference TRBV7-2 and TRBJ2-5, reads GAGVSQSPSNKVTEKGKDVELRCDPISGHTALYWYRQSLGQGLEFLIYFQGNSAPDKSGLPSDRFSAERTGGSVSTLTIQRTQQEDSAVYLCASSLGFGNQETQYFGPGTRLLVL.

The chain recombines TRBV20-1 with TRBJ1-2, with a possible D match to TRBD1 (5 bases). V was cut by 2 bases and J by 7 bases, with 17 bases left in between. Germline assignment: CDR1 DFQATT and CDR2 SNEGSKA (reference sequence). CDR3 length: 14 residues. The CDR3 DNA sequence: TGCAGTGCTAGAACTCAGGGCGCTTTGGCTGGCTACACCTTC. As protein: CSARTQGALAGYTF.

This sequence joins TRBV5-8 and TRBJ2-5; TRBD1 or TRBD2 may be the D gene (5 bases each). The CDR3 runs to 15 residues. Germline-derived CDR1 and CDR2 are SGHTS and YDEGEE. V was trimmed by 0 bases and J by 5 bases, leaving 14 bases between them. The CDR3 loop reads CASSLDEGLGETQYF. The CDR3 coding sequence is TGTGCCAGCAGCTTGGATGAGGGGCTTGGGGAGACCCAGTACTTC.

The chain uses TRBV5-1 and TRBJ2-5; TRBD1 agrees at 8 bases. CDR1 is SGHRS and CDR2 is YFSETQ in the germline V gene. V shed 4 bases and J 5 bases; nucleotides not matched to a gene: 16. The CDR3 totals 17 residues. The chain's CDR3 is CASSPNAGTGAGETQYF. The CDR3 DNA follows: TGCGCCAGCAGCCCGAATGCCGGGACAGGCGCCGGGGAGACCCAGTACTTC.

The chain is built from TRBV6-6 and TRBJ2-5; 7 bases fit TRBD1. This CDR3 region has 16 residues. Germline V CDR1 and CDR2: MNHNY, SVGAGI (reference sequence). V lost 2 bases, J lost 0 bases, and 6 bases stayed unmatched. CDR3 nucleotides: TGTGCCAGCAGTTACCTCCGGGACAGAGACCAAGAGACCCAGTACTTC. This translates into CASSYLRDRDQETQYF.

This clonotype was observed many times. The rearrangement uses TRBV7-9 and TRBJ2-7; D possibly corresponds to TRBD1 (6 bases). Trimming pared 5 bases from V and 0 bases from J, leaving 14 bases between. The CDR3 loop spans 15 amino acids. Germline lookup yields CDR1 SEHNR and CDR2 FQNEAQ (reference sequence). The CDR3, as DNA: TGTGCCAGCAGCCCTACGGGACAAGTCTCCTACGAGCAGTACTTC. This codes for CASSPTGQVSYEQYF.

A note on this clonotype: Given a much more abundant clone one base away, this may be a read error. The chain uses TRBV6-1 and TRBJ2-7; possible D gene TRBD2, 6 bases. Per the germline V gene, CDR1 is MNHNS and CDR2 is SASEGT. The V gene lost 5 bases and the J gene lost 2 bases, with 16 bases spanning the gap. The length of the CDR3 is 15 residues. CDR3 loop: CASSSRPGDPYEQYF. CDR3 nucleotides: TGTGCCAGCAGTTCCCGCCCGGGGGACCCCTACGAGCAGTACTTC.

The table lists this clonotype with many counts. This chain links TRBV7-9 with TRBJ2-7; the D gene is possibly TRBD2 (6 bases). Trimming removed 5 bases from V and 2 bases from J, with 13 bases in between. CDR1 and CDR2 from the germline V gene are SEHNR and FQNEAQ (reference sequence). The CDR3 runs to 14 residues. DNA of the CDR3: TGTGCCAGCAGCATTAGCGGAGCAACCTACGAGCAGTACTTC. It yields the protein CASSISGATYEQYF.

This clonotype was seen a single time. At one boundary the junction diverges from the germline segment, which might be a read error. The chain uses TRBV10-3 and TRBJ1-6; D unresolved. CDR1 ENHRY and CDR2 SYGVKD come from the germline V gene. This CDR3 has 12 residues. CDR3 coding DNA: TGTGCCATCGGTGACCCGGAATCACCCCTCCATTTT. Its translation: CAIGDPESPLHF.

This clonotype has at least ten counts. The chain employs TRBV3-1 and TRBJ2-3; either TRBD1 or TRBD2 may fit D (5 bases each). The CDR3 is made up of 18 amino acids. Germline V CDR1 and CDR2: LGHDT, YNNKEL (reference sequence). Trimming left V 4 bases short and J 1 base short, with 21 bases between. The CDR3 region has the DNA TGTGCCAGCAGCCCACAAATCAGGGCCCTGAGGGGCACAGATACGCAGTATTTT. The encoded protein is CASSPQIRALRGTDTQYF.

This clonotype was observed a handful of times. This sequence may be a read error, since a much larger clone differs from it by one base. The gene calls are TRBV7-6 and TRBJ2-7; 8 bases agree with TRBD2. Germline V gene data show CDR1 as SGHVS and CDR2 as FNYEAQ. The CDR3 runs to 13 residues. CDR3 in DNA: TGTGCCAGCAGCTCAGCTAGCGGGTACGGGCAGTACTTC. Amino acids: CASSSASGYGQYF.